This T cell receptor (beta chain) appears in the sequencing data of a study of Graves' ophthalmopathy and Graves' hyperthyroidism. RNA transcripts were the template, and TCR beta CDR3 regions were amplified from them. Second-round multiplex PCR came after first-round RT-PCR with HTBI primers. One entry per CDR3 protein results from TCRdb running MiXCR on the multiplex PCR reads. Of over a million distinct CDR3 sequences in the sample, 35% to 40% were seen once. The CDR3 length is 16 residues. In germline, CDR1 is SGHTA, CDR2 FQGTGA. Trimming took 7 bases from V and 5 from J; bases not matched to a gene: 12. On this clonotype: The antigen is undetermined.

Overall study results and limits: Most clonotypes expanded in thyroid above 0.001 frequency were present in blood too.

Sequencing was done on a sample of peripheral blood or thyroid tissue (not recorded which). This chain links TRBV7-3 with TRBJ2-5; 11 bases align to TRBD2. The sequence was collected from an adult man with Graves' hyperthyroidism. The CDR3, as DNA: TGTGCCAGCAACGGACGGGCTAGCGGGGGGCTGGAGACCCAGTACTTC. It specifies CASNGRASGGLETQYF.